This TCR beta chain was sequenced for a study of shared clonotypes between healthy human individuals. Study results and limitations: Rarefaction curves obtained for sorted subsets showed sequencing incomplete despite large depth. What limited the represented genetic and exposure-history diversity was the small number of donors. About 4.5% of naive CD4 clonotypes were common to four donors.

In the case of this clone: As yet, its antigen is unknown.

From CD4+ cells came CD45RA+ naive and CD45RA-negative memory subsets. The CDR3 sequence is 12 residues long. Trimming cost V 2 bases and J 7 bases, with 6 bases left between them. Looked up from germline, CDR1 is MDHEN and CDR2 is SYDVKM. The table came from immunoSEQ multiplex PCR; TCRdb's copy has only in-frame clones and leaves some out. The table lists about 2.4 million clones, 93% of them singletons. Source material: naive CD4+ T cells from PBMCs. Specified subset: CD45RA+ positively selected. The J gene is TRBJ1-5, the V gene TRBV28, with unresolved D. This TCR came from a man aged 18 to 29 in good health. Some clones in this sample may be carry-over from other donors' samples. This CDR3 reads CASSLAYQPQHF. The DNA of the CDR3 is TGTGCCAGCAGTTTAGCCTACCAGCCCCAGCATTTT.